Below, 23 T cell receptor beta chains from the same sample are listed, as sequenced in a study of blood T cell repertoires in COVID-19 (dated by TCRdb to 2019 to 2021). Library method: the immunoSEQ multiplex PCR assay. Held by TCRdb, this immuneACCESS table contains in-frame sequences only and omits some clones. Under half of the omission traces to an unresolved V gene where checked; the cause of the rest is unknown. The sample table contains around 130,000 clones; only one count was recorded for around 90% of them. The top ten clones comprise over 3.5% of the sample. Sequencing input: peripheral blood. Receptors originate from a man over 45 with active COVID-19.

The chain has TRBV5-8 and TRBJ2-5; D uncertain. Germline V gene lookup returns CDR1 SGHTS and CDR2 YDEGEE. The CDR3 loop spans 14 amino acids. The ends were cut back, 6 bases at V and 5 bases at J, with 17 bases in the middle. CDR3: CASTPMAVGETQYF. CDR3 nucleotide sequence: TGTGCCAGCACCCCTATGGCGGTCGGGGAGACCCAGTACTTC.

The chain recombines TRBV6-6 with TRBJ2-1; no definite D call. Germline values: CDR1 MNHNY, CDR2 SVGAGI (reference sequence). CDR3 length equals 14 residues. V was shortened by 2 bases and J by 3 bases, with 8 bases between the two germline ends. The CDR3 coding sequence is TGTGCCAGCAGTTACCGCAGGAACTACAATGAGCAGTTCTTC. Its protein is CASSYRRNYNEQFF.

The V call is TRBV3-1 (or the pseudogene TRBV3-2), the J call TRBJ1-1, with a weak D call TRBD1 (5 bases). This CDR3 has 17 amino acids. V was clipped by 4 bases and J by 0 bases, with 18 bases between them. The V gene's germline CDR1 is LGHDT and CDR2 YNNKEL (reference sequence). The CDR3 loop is CASSPLTRGLVNTEAFF. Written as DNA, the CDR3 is TGTGCCAGCAGCCCGTTGACCCGGGGACTTGTGAACACTGAAGCTTTCTTT.

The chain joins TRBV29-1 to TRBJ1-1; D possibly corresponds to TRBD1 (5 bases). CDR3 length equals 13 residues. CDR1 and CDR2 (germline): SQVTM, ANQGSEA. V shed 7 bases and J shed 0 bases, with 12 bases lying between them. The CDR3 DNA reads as TGCAGCGCTTCGGACAACCTGAACACTGAAGCTTTCTTT. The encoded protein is CSASDNLNTEAFF. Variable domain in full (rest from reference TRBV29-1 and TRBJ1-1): SAVISQKPSRDICQRGTSLTIQCQVDSQVTMMFWYRQQPGQSLTLIATANQGSEATYESGFVIDKFPISRPNLTFSTLTVSNMSPEDSSIYLCSASDNLNTEAFFGQGTRLTVV.

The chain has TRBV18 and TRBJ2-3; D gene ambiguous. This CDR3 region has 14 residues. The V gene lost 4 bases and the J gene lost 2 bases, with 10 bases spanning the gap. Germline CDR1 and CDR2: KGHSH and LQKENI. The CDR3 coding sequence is TGTGCCAGCTCACTAACTACTTTCACAGATACGCAGTATTTT. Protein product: CASSLTTFTDTQYF.

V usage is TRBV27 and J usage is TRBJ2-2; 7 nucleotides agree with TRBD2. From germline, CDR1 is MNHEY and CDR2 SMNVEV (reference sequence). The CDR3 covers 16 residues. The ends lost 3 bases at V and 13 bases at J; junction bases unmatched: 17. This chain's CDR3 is CASSFSLLSVTGGLFF. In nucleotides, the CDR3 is TGTGCCAGCAGTTTTTCGTTACTATCCGTTACGGGAGGGCTGTTTTTT.

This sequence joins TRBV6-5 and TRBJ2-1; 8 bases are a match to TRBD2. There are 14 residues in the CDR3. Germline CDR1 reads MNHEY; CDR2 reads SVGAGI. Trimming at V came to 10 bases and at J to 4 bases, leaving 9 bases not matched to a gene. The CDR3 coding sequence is TGTGCCAACTTGGCGGGGGGTTATTACAATGAGCAGTTCTTC. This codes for CANLAGGYYNEQFF.

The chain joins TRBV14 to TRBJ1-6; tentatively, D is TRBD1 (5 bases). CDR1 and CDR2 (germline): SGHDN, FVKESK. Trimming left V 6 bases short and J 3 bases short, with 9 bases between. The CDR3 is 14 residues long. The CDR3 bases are TGTGCCAGCAGTCGGGACTTCTATAATTCACCCCTCCACTTT. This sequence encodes CASSRDFYNSPLHF.

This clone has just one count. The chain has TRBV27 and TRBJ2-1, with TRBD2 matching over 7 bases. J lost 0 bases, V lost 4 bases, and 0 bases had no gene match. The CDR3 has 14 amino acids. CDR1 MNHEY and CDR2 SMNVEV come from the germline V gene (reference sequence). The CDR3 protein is CASSSSGSYNEQFF. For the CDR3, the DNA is TGTGCCAGCAGTTCTAGCGGCTCCTACAATGAGCAGTTCTTC.

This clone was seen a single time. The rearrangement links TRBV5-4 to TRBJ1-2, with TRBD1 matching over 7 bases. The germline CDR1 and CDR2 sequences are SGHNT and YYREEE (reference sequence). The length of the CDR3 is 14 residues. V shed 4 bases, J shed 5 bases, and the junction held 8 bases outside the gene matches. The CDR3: CASSGKGQPYGYTF. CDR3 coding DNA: TGTGCCAGCAGCGGTAAGGGACAGCCTTATGGCTACACCTTC.

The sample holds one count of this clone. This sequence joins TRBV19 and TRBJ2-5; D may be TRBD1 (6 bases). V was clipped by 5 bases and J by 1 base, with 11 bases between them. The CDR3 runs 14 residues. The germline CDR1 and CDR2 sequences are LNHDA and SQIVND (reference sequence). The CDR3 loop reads CASSVTGIQETQYF. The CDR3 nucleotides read TGTGCCAGTAGTGTTACAGGGATCCAAGAGACCCAGTACTTC.

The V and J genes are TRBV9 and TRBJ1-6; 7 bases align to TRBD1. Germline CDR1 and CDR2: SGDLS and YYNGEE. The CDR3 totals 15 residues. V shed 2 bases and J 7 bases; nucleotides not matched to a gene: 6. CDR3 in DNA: TGTGCCAGCAGCGTCCGACAGGGCAAGAATTCACCCCTCCACTTT. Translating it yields CASSVRQGKNSPLHF.

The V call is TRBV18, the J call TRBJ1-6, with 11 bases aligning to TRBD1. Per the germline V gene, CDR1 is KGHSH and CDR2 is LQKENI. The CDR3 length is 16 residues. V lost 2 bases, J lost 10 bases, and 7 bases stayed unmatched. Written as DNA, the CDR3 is TGTGCCAGCTCACCAAACCCCGGGACAGGGGGATCACCCCTCCACTTT. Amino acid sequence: CASSPNPGTGGSPLHF.

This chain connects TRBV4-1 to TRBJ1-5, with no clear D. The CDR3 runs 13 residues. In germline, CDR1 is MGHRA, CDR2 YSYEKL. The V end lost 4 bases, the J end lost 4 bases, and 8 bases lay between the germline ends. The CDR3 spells CASSPGLNQPQHF. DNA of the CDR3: TGCGCCAGCAGCCCGGGGTTGAATCAGCCCCAGCATTTT.

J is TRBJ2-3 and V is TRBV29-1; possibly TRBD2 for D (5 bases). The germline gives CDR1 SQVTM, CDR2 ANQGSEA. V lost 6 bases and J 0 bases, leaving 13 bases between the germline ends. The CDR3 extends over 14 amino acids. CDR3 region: CSVLVAGSTDTQYF. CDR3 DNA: TGCAGCGTCCTGGTGGCGGGTAGCACAGATACGCAGTATTTT.

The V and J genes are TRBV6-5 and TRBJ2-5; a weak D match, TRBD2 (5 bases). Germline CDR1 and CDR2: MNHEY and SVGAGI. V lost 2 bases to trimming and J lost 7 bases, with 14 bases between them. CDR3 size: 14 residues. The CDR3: CASSYSPGLGTQYF. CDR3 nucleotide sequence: TGTGCCAGCAGTTACAGTCCGGGGTTAGGGACCCAGTACTTC.

Here the CDR3 reads CASSLGTSGYNEQFF. The CDR3 DNA sequence: TGTGCCAGCAGCTTAGGGACTAGCGGTTACAATGAGCAGTTCTTC. The J gene is TRBJ2-1, the V gene TRBV11-2; TRBD2 matches 10 bases. CDR3 size: 15 residues. Germline V gene sequence: CDR1 SGHAT, CDR2 FQNNGV. Losses at the gene ends were 1 base for V and 4 bases for J; bases not matched to a gene: 1.

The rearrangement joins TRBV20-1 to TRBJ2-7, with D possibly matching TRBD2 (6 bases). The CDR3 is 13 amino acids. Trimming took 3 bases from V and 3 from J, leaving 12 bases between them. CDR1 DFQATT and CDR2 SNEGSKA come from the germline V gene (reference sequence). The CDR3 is CSASVGGIYEQYF. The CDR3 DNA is TGCAGTGCTAGTGTCGGGGGAATCTACGAGCAGTACTTC.

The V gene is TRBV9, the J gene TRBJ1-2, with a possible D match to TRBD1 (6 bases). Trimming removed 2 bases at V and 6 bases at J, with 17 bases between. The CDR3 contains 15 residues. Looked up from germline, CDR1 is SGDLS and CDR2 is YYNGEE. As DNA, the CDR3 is TGTGCCAGCAGCGTCGGTGGATTAGGGGGAGATGGCTACACCTTC. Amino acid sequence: CASSVGGLGGDGYTF.

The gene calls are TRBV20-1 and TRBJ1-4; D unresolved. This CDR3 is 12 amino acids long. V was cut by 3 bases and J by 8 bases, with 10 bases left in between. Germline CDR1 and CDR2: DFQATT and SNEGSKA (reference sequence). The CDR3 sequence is CSASKSEEKLFF. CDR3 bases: TGCAGTGCTAGTAAGAGTGAAGAAAAACTGTTTTTT.

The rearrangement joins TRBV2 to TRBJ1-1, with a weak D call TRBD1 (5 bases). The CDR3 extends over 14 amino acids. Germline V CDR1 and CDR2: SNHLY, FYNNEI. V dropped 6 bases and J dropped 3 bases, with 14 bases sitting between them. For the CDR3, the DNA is TGTGCCAGCAGAGTACGACGGGGGGACACTGAAGCTTTCTTT. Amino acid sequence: CASRVRRGDTEAFF.

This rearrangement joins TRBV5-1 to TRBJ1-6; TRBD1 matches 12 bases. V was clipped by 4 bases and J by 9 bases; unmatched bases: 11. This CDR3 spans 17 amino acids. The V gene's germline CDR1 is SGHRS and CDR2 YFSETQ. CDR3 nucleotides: TGCGCCAGCAGCACTCGCCGGGACAGGGGGCAAGGTTCACCCCTCCACTTT. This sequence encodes CASSTRRDRGQGSPLHF.

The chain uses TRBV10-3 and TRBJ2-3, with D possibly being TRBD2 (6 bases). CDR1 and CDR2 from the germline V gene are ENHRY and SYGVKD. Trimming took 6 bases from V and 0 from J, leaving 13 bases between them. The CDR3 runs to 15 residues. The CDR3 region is CAIRDGSQSTDTQYF. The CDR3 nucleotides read TGTGCCATCAGGGACGGGAGTCAGAGCACAGATACGCAGTATTTT.